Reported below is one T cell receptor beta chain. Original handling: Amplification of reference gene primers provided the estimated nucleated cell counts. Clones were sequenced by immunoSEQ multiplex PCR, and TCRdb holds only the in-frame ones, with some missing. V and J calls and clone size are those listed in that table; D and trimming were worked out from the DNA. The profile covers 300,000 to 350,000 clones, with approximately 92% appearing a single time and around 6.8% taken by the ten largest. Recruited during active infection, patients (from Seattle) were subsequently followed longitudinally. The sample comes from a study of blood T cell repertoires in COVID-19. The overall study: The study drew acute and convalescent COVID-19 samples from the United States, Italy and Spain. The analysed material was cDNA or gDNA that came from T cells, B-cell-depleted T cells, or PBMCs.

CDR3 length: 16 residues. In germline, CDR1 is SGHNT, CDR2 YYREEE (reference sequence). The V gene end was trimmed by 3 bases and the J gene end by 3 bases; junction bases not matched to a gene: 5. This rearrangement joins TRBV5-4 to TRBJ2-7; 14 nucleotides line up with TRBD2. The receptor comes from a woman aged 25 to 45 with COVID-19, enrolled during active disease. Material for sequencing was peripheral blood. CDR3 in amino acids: CASSSLTSGRVYEQYF. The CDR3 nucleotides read TGTGCCAGCAGCTCCTTGACTAGCGGGAGGGTCTACGAGCAGTACTTC.